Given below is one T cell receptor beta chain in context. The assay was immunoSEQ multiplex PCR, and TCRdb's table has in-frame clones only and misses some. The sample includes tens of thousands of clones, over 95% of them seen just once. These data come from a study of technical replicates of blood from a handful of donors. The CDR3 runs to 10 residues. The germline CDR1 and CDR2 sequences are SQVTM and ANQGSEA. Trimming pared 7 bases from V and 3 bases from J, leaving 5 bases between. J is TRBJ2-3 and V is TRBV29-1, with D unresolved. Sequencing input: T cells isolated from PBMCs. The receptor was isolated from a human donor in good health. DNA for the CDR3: TGCAGCGGCCTAACAGATACGCAGTATTTT. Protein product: CSGLTDTQYF.